This T cell receptor (beta chain) was obtained from a study of patients and donors after allogeneic stem cell transplantation. One entry per CDR3 protein results from TCRdb running MiXCR on the RT-PCR reads. In the table there are about 200,000 distinct CDR3 sequences, less than 45% of which are singletons. Germline loops: CDR1 SQVTM, CDR2 ANQGSEA. CDR3 length: 13 amino acids. The ends were cut back, 0 bases at V and 7 bases at J, with 12 bases in the middle. This clonotype was counted a few times. Specimen: blood, either unsorted or a sorted T cell fraction (not recorded which). The rearrangement uses TRBV29-1 and TRBJ1-1; perhaps TRBD1 as D (6 bases). This TCR derives from a human donor who was either an allogeneic HSCT recipient or a stem cell or donor lymphocyte infusion donor (not recorded which). It is not recorded whose cells these are; they may come from a transplant donor. DNA of the CDR3: TGCAGCGTTGAAGATCCGACAGGACATGAAGCTTTCTTT. Translated, it gives CSVEDPTGHEAFF.